This TCR beta chain was sequenced for a study of cytomegalovirus exposure and HLA in healthy donors. The PCR used 60 Vbeta and 13 Jbeta primers. Profiling relied on immunoSEQ multiplex PCR, and the TCRdb table lists in-frame clones only, not all of them. The table has some 140,000 clones, around three quarters seen once; the top ten hold around 3.1%. As concerns this clone: The antigen is not known.

Overall study results and limits: Reports indicate that TCR beta sequences accurately predicted the HLA-A and HLA-B alleles of most subjects. TCR beta V segments were, for the most part, productive about 87% or about 30% of the time in an earlier analysis. A later analysis, which compared TCR beta chains of equal frequency, found the HLA-associated ones more clonally expanded. Presence/absence analysis assumed near-uniform sequencing depth across donors.

V was clipped by 6 bases and J by 1 base; unmatched bases: 4. The CDR3 runs 15 residues. Germline CDR1 reads MNHNS; CDR2 reads SASEGT. The clonotype was recovered from a man aged 40-55 years in good health and CMV-seronegative. Sequencing was carried out using PBMCs. V is TRBV6-1 and J is TRBJ1-1; 11 bases align to TRBD1. The DNA of the CDR3 is TGTGCCAGCAGACGGACAGGGGGCGAGAACACTGAAGCTTTCTTT. This codes for CASRRTGGENTEAFF.